This is a list of T cell receptor beta chains from one sample in a study of blood T cell repertoires in COVID-19. Measured with immunoSEQ multiplex PCR; TCRdb has only the in-frame clones, and not every one. The table includes 300,000 to 450,000 clones, 85% to 90% detected once. Sequencing was carried out using PBMCs or T cells enriched from blood (not recorded which). The receptors derive from a woman in her twenties or thirties who had been exposed to COVID-19. CDR3s include the opening cysteine and the closing phenylalanine or tryptophan. A D gene is named only where the DNA matches it firmly. Size values are once, few and many counts, or a class for expanded clones, and some rows have none.

j_gene: TRBJ2-6
v_gene: TRBV19
d_gene: TRBD2
abundance: few
CDR3aa: CASSMRAVAGLSGANVLTF
CDR3nt: TGTGCCAGTAGTATGCGCGCGGTAGCGGGACTCTCTGGGGCCAACGTCCTGACTTTC

j_gene: TRBJ2-7
v_gene: TRBV5-8
d_gene: TRBD2
abundance: .
CDR3aa: CASSLVAGLWREQYF
CDR3nt: TGTGCCAGCAGCTTAGTAGCGGGTCTGTGGCGCGAGCAGTACTTC

j_gene: TRBJ1-1
v_gene: TRBV29-1
d_gene: .
abundance: .
CDR3aa: CSATGKGNTEAFF
CDR3nt: TGCAGCGCAACAGGGAAGGGGAACACTGAAGCTTTCTTT

j_gene: TRBJ2-7
v_gene: TRBV14
d_gene: TRBD1
abundance: .
CDR3aa: CASSQDASGQLYEQYF
CDR3nt: TGTGCCAGCAGCCAAGATGCGTCGGGACAGCTATACGAGCAGTACTTC

j_gene: TRBJ2-1
v_gene: TRBV18
d_gene: TRBD1
abundance: .
CDR3aa: CASSPPFQGVGNEQFF
CDR3nt: TGTGCCAGCTCACCACCGTTTCAGGGGGTCGGCAATGAGCAGTTCTTC

j_gene: TRBJ2-1
v_gene: TRBV29-1
d_gene: TRBD2
abundance: .
CDR3aa: CSAREGYEQFF
CDR3nt: TGCAGCGCGAGGGAGGGTTATGAGCAGTTCTTC

j_gene: TRBJ1-6
v_gene: TRBV5-6
d_gene: TRBD1
abundance: .
CDR3aa: CASSRGTGLRPLHF
CDR3nt: TGTGCCAGCAGCCGAGGGACAGGGTTGAGACCCCTCCACTTT

j_gene: TRBJ2-7
v_gene: TRBV12-3/TRBV12-4
d_gene: .
abundance: .
CDR3aa: CASSRAGFEQYF
CDR3nt: TGTGCCAGCAGCCGCGCAGGGTTCGAGCAGTACTTC

j_gene: TRBJ2-7
v_gene: TRBV9
d_gene: .
abundance: .
CDR3aa: CASSVYEGYEQYF
CDR3nt: TGTGCCAGCAGCGTCTATGAGGGCTACGAGCAGTACTTC

j_gene: TRBJ1-1
v_gene: TRBV5-1
d_gene: .
abundance: .
CDR3aa: CASQLLGGNTEAFF
CDR3nt: TGCGCTTCGCAGCTTTTAGGAGGAAACACTGAAGCTTTCTTT

j_gene: TRBJ2-1
v_gene: TRBV29-1
d_gene: TRBD2
abundance: .
CDR3aa: CSVERREGGYEQFF
CDR3nt: TGCAGCGTTGAACGGCGGGAGGGCGGCTATGAGCAGTTCTTC

j_gene: TRBJ1-2
v_gene: TRBV5-4
d_gene: TRBD1
abundance: .
CDR3aa: CASSPTTGGRDGYTF
CDR3nt: TGTGCCAGCAGCCCGACGACAGGGGGTAGGGATGGCTACACCTTC

j_gene: TRBJ2-7
v_gene: TRBV21-1
d_gene: .
abundance: .
CDR3aa: CASSKRGVGQYF
CDR3nt: TGTGCCAGCAGCAAACGGGGGGTGGGACAGTACTTC

j_gene: TRBJ2-7
v_gene: TRBV18
d_gene: .
abundance: .
CDR3aa: CASSASSYEQYF
CDR3nt: TGTGCCAGCTCAGCCAGCTCCTACGAGCAGTACTTC

j_gene: TRBJ1-4
v_gene: TRBV6-5
d_gene: TRBD1
abundance: .
CDR3aa: CASSPRGWAEKLFF
CDR3nt: TGTGCCAGCAGTCCCAGGGGGTGGGCAGAAAAACTGTTTTTT

j_gene: TRBJ2-7
v_gene: TRBV11-3
d_gene: TRBD2
abundance: once
CDR3aa: CASSSWTSGTYEQYF
CDR3nt: TGTGCCAGCAGCTCCTGGACTAGCGGCACCTACGAGCAGTACTTC

j_gene: TRBJ1-3
v_gene: TRBV11-3
d_gene: TRBD1
abundance: .
CDR3aa: CASSAGQGDRNTIYF
CDR3nt: TGTGCCAGCAGCGCAGGACAGGGTGATAGAAACACCATATATTTT